This T cell receptor (beta chain) derives from a study of blood T cell repertoires in COVID-19. Study in general: COVID-19 samples collected from the United States, Italy and Spain covered acute and convalescent phases. In each case, the material was cDNA or gDNA derived from T cells, B-cell-depleted T cells, or PBMCs.

As processed by the authors: Estimation of nucleated cell counts relied on the amplification of reference gene primers. The protocol was immunoSEQ multiplex PCR, while the TCRdb copy is restricted to in-frame clones and leaves out a portion. The V and J calls and clone size come from that table; D and trimming were worked out from the DNA. The table shows about 110,000 clones, with 88% occurring only once. Germline loops: CDR1 MGHDK, CDR2 SYGVNS. V was cut by 5 bases and J by 7 bases, with 11 bases left in between. The length of the CDR3 is 12 residues. The chain is built from TRBV25-1 and TRBJ2-5; D not resolved. Input material: peripheral blood. This clonotype was obtained from a human donor in a cohort sampled during active COVID-19. CDR3 loop: CASSNFPGTQYF. CDR3 bases: TGTGCCAGCAGTAACTTCCCGGGGACCCAGTACTTC.